Presented here are 10 T cell receptor beta chains from one specimen sequenced in a study of blood T cells in healthy people across ages. A second PCR of roughly 7 to 11 cycles used a sample-barcoded 5' primer and a J-beta primer mix. TCRdb ran MiXCR on the 5' RACE reads and lists one entry per CDR3 protein. The sample yields over a million distinct CDR3 sequences, around 40% seen once. The specimen was blood. These receptors were taken from a woman between 18 and 29 years old in good health.

The CDR3 DNA is TGTGCCAGCTCACCAGTCTTGGGGACGACGAACACCGGGGAGCTGTTTTTT. Protein: CASSPVLGTTNTGELFF. The chain employs TRBV18 and TRBJ2-2; D is possibly TRBD1 or TRBD2 (5 bases each). Germline-derived CDR1 and CDR2 are KGHSH and LQKENI. The CDR3 has 17 residues. V was shortened by 2 bases and J by 0 bases, with 13 bases between the two germline ends.

This clonotype was seen a few times. The chain carries TRBV12-3 or TRBV12-4 and TRBJ2-1, with D perhaps being TRBD1 or TRBD2 (5 bases each). CDR3 length: 14 amino acids. Trimming removed 7 bases at V and 8 bases at J, with 18 bases between. CDR3 loop: CASTSYSGSHEQFF. The DNA for the CDR3 is TGTGCCAGCACCTCTTATTCAGGGAGCCATGAGCAGTTCTTC.

CDR3: CSAKQGMGPQHF. CDR3 sequence (DNA): TGCAGTGCTAAACAGGGTATGGGGCCCCAGCATTTT. The genes are TRBV20-1 and TRBJ1-5, with a possible D match to TRBD1 (6 bases). From germline, CDR1 is DFQATT and CDR2 SNEGSKA (reference sequence). The CDR3 runs 12 residues. The V end was cut by 4 bases, the J end by 9 bases, with 13 bases between.

The chain is built from TRBV4-1 and TRBJ1-2; D ambiguous. Per germline, CDR1 MGHRA and CDR2 YSYEKL. This CDR3 is built from 10 residues. Trimming pared 8 bases from V and 8 bases from J, leaving 9 bases between. The CDR3 loop is CASQGWGYTF. The CDR3 bases are TGCGCCAGCCAAGGGTGGGGCTACACCTTC.

The chain links TRBV7-9 to TRBJ2-5; tentatively, D is TRBD2 (5 bases). V dropped 8 bases and J dropped 5 bases, with 24 bases sitting between them. Looked up from germline, CDR1 is SEHNR and CDR2 is FQNEAQ (reference sequence). The CDR3 runs 16 residues. The CDR3 region is CASVPSQVNGEETQYF. DNA of the CDR3: TGTGCCAGCGTACCATCTCAGGTTAATGGGGAGGAGACCCAGTACTTC. Filled out from reference TRBV7-9 and TRBJ2-5, the complete variable domain reads DTGVSQNPRHKITKRGQNVTFRCDPISEHNRLYWYRQTLGQGPEFLTYFQNEAQLEKSRLLSDRFSAERPKGSFSTLEIQRTEQGDSAMYLCASVPSQVNGEETQYFGPGTRLLVL.

The J gene is TRBJ1-3, the V gene TRBV20-1; D not certain. Germline CDR1 is DFQATT and CDR2 is SNEGSKA (reference sequence). Trimming stripped 5 bases from V and 0 bases from J, with 11 bases between. The CDR3 extends over 14 amino acids. The chain's CDR3 is CSAAGPYSGNTIYF. The CDR3 DNA follows: TGCAGTGCTGCCGGGCCGTACTCTGGAAACACCATATATTTT.

This clonotype was observed once. The chain has TRBV20-1 and TRBJ2-5; D may match TRBD1 or TRBD2 (7 bases each). The J call may be in error: the DNA end matches TRBJ2-7 better. Germline CDR1 reads DFQATT; CDR2 reads SNEGSKA (reference sequence). The CDR3 is made up of 14 amino acids. CDR3 in DNA: TGCAGTGCTGGGAGGGGGCAGGGAGCCTACGAGCAGTACTTC. Translation: CSAGRGQGAYEQYF.

Points on this clonotype: Being one base from a much bigger clone, this may be a read error. This chain uses TRBV20-1 with TRBJ2-5; 9 nucleotides agree with TRBD1. The closer fit of TRBJ2-7 to the DNA end suggests the J call may be wrong. The CDR3 sequence is 15 residues long. Germline-derived CDR1 and CDR2 are DFQATT and SNEGSKA (reference sequence). In DNA form, the CDR3 reads TGCAGTGCTGGAGTTAGGACAGGGGCCCGCTACGAGCAGTACTTC. It specifies CSAGVRTGARYEQYF.

The V call is TRBV7-9, the J call TRBJ1-1; 8 nucleotides agree with TRBD1. V dropped 5 bases and J dropped 6; count of bases not matched to a gene: 8. Germline V gene sequence: CDR1 SEHNR, CDR2 FQNEAQ (reference sequence). The CDR3 is made up of 14 amino acids. CDR3 coding DNA: TGTGCCAGCAGCGTCCTACAGGGGGACGCTGAAGCTTTCTTT. It is translated as CASSVLQGDAEAFF.

V gene TRBV20-1 combines with J gene TRBJ2-5, with 7 bases identical to TRBD2. This CDR3 contains 15 residues. V dropped 3 bases and J dropped 11; count of bases not matched to a gene: 18. In germline, CDR1 is DFQATT, CDR2 SNEGSKA (reference sequence). This CDR3 is CSASPGEGRYVGQYF. CDR3 bases: TGCAGTGCTAGCCCCGGGGAGGGACGCTACGTCGGGCAGTACTTC.